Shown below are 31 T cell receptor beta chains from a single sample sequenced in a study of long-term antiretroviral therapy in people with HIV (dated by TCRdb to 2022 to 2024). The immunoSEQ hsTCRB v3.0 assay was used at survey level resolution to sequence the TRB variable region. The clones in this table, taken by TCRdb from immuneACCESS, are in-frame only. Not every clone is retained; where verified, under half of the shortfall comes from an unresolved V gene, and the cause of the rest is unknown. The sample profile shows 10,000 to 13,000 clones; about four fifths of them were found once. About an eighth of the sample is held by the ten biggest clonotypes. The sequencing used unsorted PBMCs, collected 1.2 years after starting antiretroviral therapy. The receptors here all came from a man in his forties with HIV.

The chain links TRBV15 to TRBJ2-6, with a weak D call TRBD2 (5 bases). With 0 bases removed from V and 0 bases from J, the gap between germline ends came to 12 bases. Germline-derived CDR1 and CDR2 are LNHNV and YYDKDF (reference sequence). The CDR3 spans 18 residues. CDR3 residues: CATSRDRSGVSGANVLTF. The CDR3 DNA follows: TGTGCCACCAGCAGAGATAGGAGCGGCGTCTCTGGGGCCAACGTCCTGACTTTC.

The CDR3 loop reads CASSQSITGELFF. CDR3 nucleotide sequence: TGTGCCAGCAGCCAATCAATCACCGGGGAGCTGTTTTTT. V usage is TRBV16 and J usage is TRBJ2-2; D is uncertain. Per germline, CDR1 KGHSY and CDR2 FQNENV. V was cut by 0 bases and J by 4 bases, with 3 bases left in between. The CDR3 has 13 amino acids.

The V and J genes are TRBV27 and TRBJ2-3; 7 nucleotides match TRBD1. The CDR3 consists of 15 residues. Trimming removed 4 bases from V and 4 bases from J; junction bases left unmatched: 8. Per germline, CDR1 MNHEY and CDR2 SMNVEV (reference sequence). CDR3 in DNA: TGTGCCAGCAGTTCCCCACAGGGGACGGCAGATACGCAGTATTTT. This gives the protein CASSSPQGTADTQYF.

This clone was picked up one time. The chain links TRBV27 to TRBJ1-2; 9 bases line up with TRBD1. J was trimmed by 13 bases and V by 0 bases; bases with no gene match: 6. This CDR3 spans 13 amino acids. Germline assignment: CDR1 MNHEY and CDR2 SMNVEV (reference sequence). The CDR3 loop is CASSLSPGQGSTF. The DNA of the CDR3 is TGTGCCAGCAGTTTATCGCCGGGACAGGGTTCCACCTTC.

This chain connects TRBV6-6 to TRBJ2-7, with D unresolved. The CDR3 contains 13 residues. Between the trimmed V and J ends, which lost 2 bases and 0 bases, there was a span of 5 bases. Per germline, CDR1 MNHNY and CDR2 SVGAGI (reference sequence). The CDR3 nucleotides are TGTGCCAGCAGTTACGGGATCTCCTACGAGCAGTACTTC. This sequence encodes CASSYGISYEQYF.

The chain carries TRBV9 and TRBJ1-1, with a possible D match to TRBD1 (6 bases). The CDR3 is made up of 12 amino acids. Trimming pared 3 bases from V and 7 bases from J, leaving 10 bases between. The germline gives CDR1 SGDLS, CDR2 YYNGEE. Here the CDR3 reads CASSGGANEAFF. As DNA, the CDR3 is TGTGCCAGCAGCGGGGGGGCTAATGAAGCTTTCTTT.

As DNA, the CDR3 is TGTGCCAGCAGCCAAATTTCGGGCACTGAAGCTTTCTTT. This gives the protein CASSQISGTEAFF. This sequence joins TRBV4-2 and TRBJ1-1; no clear D gene. CDR3 size: 13 residues. V was trimmed by 2 bases and J by 4 bases, leaving 8 bases between them. Germline lookup yields CDR1 LGHNA and CDR2 YNFKEQ.

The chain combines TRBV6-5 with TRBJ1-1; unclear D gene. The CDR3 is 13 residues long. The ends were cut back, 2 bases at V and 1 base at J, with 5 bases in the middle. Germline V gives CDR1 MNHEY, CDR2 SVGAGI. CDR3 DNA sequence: TGTGCCAGCAGTTACGCCAGGAACACTGAAGCTTTCTTT. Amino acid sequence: CASSYARNTEAFF.

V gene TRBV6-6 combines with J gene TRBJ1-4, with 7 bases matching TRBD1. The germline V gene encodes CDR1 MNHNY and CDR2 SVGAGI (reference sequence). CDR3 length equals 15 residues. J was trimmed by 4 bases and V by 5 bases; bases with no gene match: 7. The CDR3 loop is CASSTLQGLNEKLFF. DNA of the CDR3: TGTGCCAGCAGTACACTACAGGGGCTTAATGAAAAACTGTTTTTT.

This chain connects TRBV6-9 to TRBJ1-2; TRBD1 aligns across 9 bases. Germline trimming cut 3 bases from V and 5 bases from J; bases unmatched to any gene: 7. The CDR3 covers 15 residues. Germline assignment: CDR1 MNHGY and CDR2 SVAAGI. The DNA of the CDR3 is TGTGCCAGCAGTTACCGTACAGGGGGCGAATATGGCTACACCTTC. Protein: CASSYRTGGEYGYTF.

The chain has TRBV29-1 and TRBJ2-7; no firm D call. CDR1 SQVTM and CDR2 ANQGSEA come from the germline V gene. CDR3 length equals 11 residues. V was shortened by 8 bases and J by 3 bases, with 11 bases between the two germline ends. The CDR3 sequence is CSISLDYEQYF. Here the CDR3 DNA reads TGCAGCATCTCCCTAGACTACGAGCAGTACTTC.

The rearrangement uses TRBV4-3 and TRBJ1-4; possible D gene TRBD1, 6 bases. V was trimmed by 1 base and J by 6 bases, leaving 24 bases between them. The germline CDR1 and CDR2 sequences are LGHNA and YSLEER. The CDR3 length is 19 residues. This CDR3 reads CASSQVRHVMGADYEKLFF. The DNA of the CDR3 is TGCGCCAGCAGCCAAGTACGGCACGTTATGGGGGCGGATTATGAAAAACTGTTTTTT.

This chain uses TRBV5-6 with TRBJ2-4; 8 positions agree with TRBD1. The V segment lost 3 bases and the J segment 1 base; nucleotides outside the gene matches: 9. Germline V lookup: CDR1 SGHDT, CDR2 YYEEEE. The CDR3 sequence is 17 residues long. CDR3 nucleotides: TGTGCCAGCAGCTCTCGGACAGGGATCGTGGCCAAAAACATTCAGTACTTC. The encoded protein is CASSSRTGIVAKNIQYF.

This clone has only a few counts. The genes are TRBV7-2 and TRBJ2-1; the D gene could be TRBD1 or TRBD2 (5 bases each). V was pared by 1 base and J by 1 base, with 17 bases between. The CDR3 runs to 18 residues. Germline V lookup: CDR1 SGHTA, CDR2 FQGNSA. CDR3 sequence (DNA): TGTGCCAGCAGCTTAGATCGCCGGGGCCTAGGGTCCTACAATGAGCAGTTCTTC. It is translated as CASSLDRRGLGSYNEQFF.

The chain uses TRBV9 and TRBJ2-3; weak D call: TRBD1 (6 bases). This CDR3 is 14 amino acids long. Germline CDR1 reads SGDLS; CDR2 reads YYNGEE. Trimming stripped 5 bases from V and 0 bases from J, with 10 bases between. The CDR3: CASRVDSSTDTQYF. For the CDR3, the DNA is TGTGCCAGCAGAGTGGACAGTAGCACAGATACGCAGTATTTT. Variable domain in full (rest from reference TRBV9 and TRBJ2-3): DSGVTQTPKHLITATGQRVTLRCSPRSGDLSVYWYQQSLDQGLQFLIQYYNGEERAKGNILERFSAQQFPDLHSELNLSSLELGDSALYFCASRVDSSTDTQYFGPGTRLTVL.

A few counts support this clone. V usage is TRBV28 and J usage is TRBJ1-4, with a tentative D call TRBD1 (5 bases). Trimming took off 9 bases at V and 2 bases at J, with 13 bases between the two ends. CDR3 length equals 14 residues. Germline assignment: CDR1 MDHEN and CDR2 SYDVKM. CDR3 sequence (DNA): TGTGCCAGTGGGGGGGGGACCACTAATGAAAAACTGTTTTTT. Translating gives CASGGGTTNEKLFF.

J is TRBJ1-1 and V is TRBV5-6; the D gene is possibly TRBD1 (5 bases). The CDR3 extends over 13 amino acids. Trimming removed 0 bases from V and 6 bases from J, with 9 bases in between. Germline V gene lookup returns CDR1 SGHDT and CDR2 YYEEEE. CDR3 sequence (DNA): TGTGCCAGCAGCTTGGGCAGGGTACCTGAAGCTTTCTTT. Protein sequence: CASSLGRVPEAFF.

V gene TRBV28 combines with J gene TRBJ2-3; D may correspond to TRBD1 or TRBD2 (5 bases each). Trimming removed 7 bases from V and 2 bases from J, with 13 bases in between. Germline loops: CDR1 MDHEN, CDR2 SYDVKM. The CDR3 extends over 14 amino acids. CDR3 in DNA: TGTGCCAGCAAACAAGTGGGGACCACAGATACGCAGTATTTT. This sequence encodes CASKQVGTTDTQYF.

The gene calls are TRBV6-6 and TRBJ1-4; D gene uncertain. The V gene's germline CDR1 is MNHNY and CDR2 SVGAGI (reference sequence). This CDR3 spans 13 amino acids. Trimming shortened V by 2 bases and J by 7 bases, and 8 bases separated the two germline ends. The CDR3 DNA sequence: TGTGCCAGCAGTTACGTCGGAGGTGAAAAACTGTTTTTT. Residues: CASSYVGGEKLFF.

This CDR3 is CASSPGQRNTIYF. In DNA, the CDR3 is TGTGCCAGCAGCCCGGGACAGAGAAACACCATATATTTT. The V and J genes are TRBV5-6 and TRBJ1-3; 7 nucleotides match TRBD1. V was pared by 4 bases and J by 5 bases, with 3 bases of the junction left unmatched. CDR1 is SGHDT and CDR2 is YYEEEE in the germline V gene. The CDR3 totals 13 residues.

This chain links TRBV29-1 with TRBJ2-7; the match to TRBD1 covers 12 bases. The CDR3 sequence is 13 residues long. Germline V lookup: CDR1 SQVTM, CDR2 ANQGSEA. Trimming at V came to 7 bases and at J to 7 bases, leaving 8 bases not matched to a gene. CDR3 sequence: CSATGQGAYEQYF. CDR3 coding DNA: TGCAGCGCTACGGGACAGGGGGCTTATGAGCAGTACTTC.

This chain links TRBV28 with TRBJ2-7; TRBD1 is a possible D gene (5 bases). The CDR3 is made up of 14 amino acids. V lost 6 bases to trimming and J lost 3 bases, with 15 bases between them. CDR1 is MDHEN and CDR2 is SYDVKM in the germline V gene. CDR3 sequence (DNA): TGTGCCAGCAGCTCGGTGGACAACCGCTACGAGCAGTACTTC. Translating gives CASSSVDNRYEQYF.

This CDR3 reads CASEGPWGEQFF. The CDR3 DNA reads TGTGCCAGCGAGGGCCCCTGGGGTGAGCAGTTCTTC. The V gene is TRBV9, the J gene TRBJ2-1; D is perhaps TRBD2 (5 bases). Trimming pared 7 bases from V and 9 bases from J, leaving 14 bases between. CDR1 and CDR2 from the germline V gene are SGDLS and YYNGEE. The CDR3 length is 12 residues.

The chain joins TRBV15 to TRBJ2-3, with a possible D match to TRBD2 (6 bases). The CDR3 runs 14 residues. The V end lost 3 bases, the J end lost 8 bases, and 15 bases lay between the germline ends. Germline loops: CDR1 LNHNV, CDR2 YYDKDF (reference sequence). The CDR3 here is CATSSRLGTATQYF. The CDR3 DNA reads TGTGCCACCAGCAGTAGACTAGGAACGGCTACGCAGTATTTT. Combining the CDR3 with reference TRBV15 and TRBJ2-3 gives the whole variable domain DAMVIQNPRYQVTQFGKPVTLSCSQTLNHNVMYWYQQKSSQAPKLLFHYYDKDFNNEADTPDNFQSRRPNTSFCFLDIRSPGLGDTAMYLCATSSRLGTATQYFGPGTRLTVL.

The CDR3 sequence is CASSLPASGGSYEQYF. CDR3 coding DNA: TGCGCCAGCAGCCTCCCTGCTAGCGGGGGCTCCTACGAGCAGTACTTC. The genes are TRBV5-1 and TRBJ2-7; 10 nucleotides line up with TRBD2. The germline V gene encodes CDR1 SGHRS and CDR2 YFSETQ. CDR3 length equals 16 residues. Germline trimming cut 4 bases from V and 0 bases from J; bases unmatched to any gene: 7.

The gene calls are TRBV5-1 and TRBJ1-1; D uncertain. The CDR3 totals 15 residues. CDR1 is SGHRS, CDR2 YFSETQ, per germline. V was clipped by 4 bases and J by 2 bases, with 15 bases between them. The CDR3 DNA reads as TGCGCCAGCAGCCCCGGACCGGCGTTAAACACTGAAGCTTTCTTT. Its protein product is CASSPGPALNTEAFF. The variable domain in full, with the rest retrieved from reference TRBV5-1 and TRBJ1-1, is KAGVTQTPRYLIKTRGQQVTLSCSPISGHRSVSWYQQTPGQGLQFLFEYFSETQRNKGNFPGRFSGRQFSNSRSEMNVSTLELGDSALYLCASSPGPALNTEAFFGQGTRLTVV.

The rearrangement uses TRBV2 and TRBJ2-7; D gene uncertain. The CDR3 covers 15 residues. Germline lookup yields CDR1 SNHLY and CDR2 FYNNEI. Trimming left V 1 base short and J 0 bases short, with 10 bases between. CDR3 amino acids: CASSEERAHSYEQYF. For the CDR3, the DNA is TGTGCCAGCAGTGAAGAACGAGCCCACTCCTACGAGCAGTACTTC. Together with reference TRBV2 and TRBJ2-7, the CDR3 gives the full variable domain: EPEVTQTPSHQVTQMGQEVILRCVPISNHLYFYWYRQILGQKVEFLVSFYNNEISEKSEIFDDQFSVERPDGSNFTLKIRSTKLEDSAMYFCASSEERAHSYEQYFGPGTRLTVT.

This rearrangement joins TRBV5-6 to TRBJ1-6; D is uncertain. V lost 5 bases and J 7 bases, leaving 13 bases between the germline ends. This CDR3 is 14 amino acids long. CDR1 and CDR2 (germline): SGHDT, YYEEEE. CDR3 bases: TGTGCCAGCAGTAAAAGGATTTTGAATTCACCCCTCCACTTT. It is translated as CASSKRILNSPLHF. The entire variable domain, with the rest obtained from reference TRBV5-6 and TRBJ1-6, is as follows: DAGVTQSPTHLIKTRGQQVTLRCSPKSGHDTVSWYQQALGQGPQFIFQYYEEEERQRGNFPDRFSGHQFPNYSSELNVNALLLGDSALYLCASSKRILNSPLHFGNGTRLTVT.

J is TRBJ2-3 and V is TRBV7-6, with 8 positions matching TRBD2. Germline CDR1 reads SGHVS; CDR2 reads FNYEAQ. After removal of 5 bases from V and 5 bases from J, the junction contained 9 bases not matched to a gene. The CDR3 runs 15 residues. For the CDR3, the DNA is TGTGCCAGCAGCCCAGCGGGGGAGGGTGGAGATACGCAGTATTTT. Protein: CASSPAGEGGDTQYF.

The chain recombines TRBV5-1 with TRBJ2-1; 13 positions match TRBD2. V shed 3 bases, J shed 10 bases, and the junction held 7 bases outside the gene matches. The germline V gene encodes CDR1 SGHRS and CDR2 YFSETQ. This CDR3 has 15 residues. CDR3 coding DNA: TGCGCCAGCAGCTCAACTAGCGGGGGGGCAAGAGAGCAGTTCTTC. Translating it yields CASSSTSGGAREQFF.

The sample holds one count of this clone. DNA of the CDR3: TGTGCCAGCAGTGACCGGAACTATGGCTACACCTTC. Amino acid sequence: CASSDRNYGYTF. The chain combines TRBV6-4 with TRBJ1-2; the D is unclear. Between the trimmed V and J ends, which lost 2 bases and 2 bases, there was a span of 3 bases. The CDR3 extends over 12 amino acids. Germline lookup yields CDR1 MRHNA and CDR2 SNTAGT.